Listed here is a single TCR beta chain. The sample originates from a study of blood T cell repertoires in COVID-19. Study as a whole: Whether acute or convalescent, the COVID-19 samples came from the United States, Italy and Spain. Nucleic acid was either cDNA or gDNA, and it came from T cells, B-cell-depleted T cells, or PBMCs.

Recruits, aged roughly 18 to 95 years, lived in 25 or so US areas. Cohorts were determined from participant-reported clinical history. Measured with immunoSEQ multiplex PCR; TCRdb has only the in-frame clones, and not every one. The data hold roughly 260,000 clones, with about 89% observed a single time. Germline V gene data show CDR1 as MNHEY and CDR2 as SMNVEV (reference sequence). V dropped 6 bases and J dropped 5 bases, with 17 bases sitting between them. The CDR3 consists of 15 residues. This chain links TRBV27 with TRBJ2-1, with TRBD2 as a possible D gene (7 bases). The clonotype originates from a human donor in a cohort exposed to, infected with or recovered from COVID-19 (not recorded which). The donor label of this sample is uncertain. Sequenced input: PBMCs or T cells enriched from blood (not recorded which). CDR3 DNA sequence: TGTGCCAGCAGCCCGCCGCGGGGGCATAACAATGAGCAGTTCTTC. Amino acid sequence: CASSPPRGHNNEQFF.